This TCR beta chain was documented in a study of blood T cell repertoires in COVID-19. The data were produced by immunoSEQ multiplex PCR, yet TCRdb's version contains in-frame clones alone and is incomplete. This sample has 150,000 to 180,000 clones, with roughly nine tenths found just once. This clone appeared a few times. Trimming left V 0 bases short and J 0 bases short, with 8 bases between. The CDR3 sequence is 15 residues long. Germline loops: CDR1 LGHNA, CDR2 YNFKEQ. This chain links TRBV4-2 with TRBJ1-1; D unresolved. The receptor was derived from a man aged 50 to 60 with acute or convalescent COVID-19. The source material was peripheral blood. CDR3 sequence: CASSQDIGMNTEAFF. The CDR3 region has the DNA TGTGCCAGCAGCCAAGATATCGGTATGAACACTGAAGCTTTCTTT.